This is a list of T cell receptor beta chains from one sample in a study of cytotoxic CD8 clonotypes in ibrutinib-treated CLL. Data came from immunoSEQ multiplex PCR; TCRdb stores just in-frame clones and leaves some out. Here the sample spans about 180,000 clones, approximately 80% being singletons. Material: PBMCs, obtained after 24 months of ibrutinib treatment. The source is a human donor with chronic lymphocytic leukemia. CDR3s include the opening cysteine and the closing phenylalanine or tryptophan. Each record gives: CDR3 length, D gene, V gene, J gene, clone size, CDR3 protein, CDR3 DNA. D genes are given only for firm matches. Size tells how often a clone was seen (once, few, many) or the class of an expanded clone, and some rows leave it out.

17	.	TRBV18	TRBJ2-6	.	CASSPRGQSSGANVLTF	TGTGCCAGCTCACCCCGGGGACAAAGCTCTGGGGCCAACGTCCTGACTTTC
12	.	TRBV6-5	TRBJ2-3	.	CASSYSQALWYF	TGTGCCAGCAGTTACTCCCAGGCCCTCTGGTATTTT
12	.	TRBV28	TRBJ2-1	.	CASSLAGWEQFF	TGTGCCAGCAGTTTAGCGGGGTGGGAGCAGTTCTTC
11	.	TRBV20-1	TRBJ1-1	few	CSARDLLEAFF	TGCAGTGCTAGAGATTTACTGGAAGCTTTCTTT
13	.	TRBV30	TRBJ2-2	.	CAWRLQSTGELFF	TGTGCCTGGAGGTTACAGAGCACCGGGGAGCTGTTTTTT
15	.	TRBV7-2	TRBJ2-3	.	CASSRPQGGTDTQYF	TGTGCCAGCAGCCGCCCTCAGGGGGGGACAGATACGCAGTATTTT
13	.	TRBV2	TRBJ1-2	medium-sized	CASSEDRNYGYTF	TGTGCCAGCAGTGAAGACAGAAACTATGGCTACACCTTC
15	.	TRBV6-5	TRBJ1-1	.	CASSNRQPMNTEAFF	TGTGCCAGCAGTAACAGACAGCCTATGAACACTGAAGCTTTCTTT
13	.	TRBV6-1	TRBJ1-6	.	CASTREGDSPLHF	TGTGCCAGCACCAGGGAGGGGGATTCACCCCTCCACTTT
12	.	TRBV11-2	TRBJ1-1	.	CASSSERTEAFF	TGTGCCAGCAGCTCAGAGAGAACTGAAGCTTTCTTT
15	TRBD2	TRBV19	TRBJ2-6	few	CASSTDGGFANVLTF	TGTGCCAGTAGTACCGACGGGGGGTTTGCCAACGTCCTGACTTTC
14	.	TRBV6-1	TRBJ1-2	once	CASSPTGANYGYTF	TGTGCCAGCAGCCCGACAGGAGCTAACTATGGCTACACCTTC
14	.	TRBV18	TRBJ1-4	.	CASSPTGISEKLFF	TGTGCCAGCTCACCAACAGGGATTTCTGAAAAACTGTTTTTT
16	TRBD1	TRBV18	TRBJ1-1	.	CASSPYTGVGNTEAFF	TGTGCCAGCTCACCTTATACAGGGGTCGGGAACACTGAAGCTTTCTTT
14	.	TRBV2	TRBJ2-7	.	CASARQIQLYEQYF	TGTGCCAGCGCGAGACAGATCCAACTCTACGAGCAGTACTTC